Sequencing of this T cell receptor beta chain was carried out in a study of shared clonotypes between healthy human individuals. Terminally differentiated effector memory CD45RA+ cells were left out of the naive CD8 fraction, which was CD45RO-negative and positively selected for CCR7. The CDR3 length is 12 residues. The V gene's germline CDR1 is MGHRA and CDR2 YSYEKL. Trimming left V 3 bases short and J 5 bases short, with 7 bases between. Regarding the study as a whole: Across subsets, estimated richness was generally greater for naive than for memory populations. Rarefaction showed that sequencing of sorted subsets was incomplete (despite large depth).

Sequencing was performed with immunoSEQ multiplex PCR; in TCRdb, only in-frame clones are kept and a portion is missing. The sample consists of 1.5 million to 2.5 million clones, over 85% of them appearing once. To note about this clone: What it recognizes is unknown.

The chain has TRBV4-1 and TRBJ2-5, with D hard to call. This sequence was found in a man aged 18-30 years in good health. The sample taken for sequencing was naive CD8+ T cells sorted from blood. CDR3 region: CASSHLGETQYF. CDR3 nucleotides: TGCGCCAGCAGCCATCTCGGGGAGACCCAGTACTTC.